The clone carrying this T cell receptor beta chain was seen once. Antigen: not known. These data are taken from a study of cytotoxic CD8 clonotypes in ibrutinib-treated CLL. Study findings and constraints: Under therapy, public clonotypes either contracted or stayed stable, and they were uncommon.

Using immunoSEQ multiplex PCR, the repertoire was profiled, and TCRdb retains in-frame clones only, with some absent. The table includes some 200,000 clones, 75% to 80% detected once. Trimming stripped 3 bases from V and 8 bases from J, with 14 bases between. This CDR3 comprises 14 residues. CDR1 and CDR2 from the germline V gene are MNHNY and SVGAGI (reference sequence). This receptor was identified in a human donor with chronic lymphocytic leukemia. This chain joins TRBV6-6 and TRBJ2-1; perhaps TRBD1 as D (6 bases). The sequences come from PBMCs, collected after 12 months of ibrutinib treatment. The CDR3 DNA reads TGTGCCAGCAGTTATACACAGGGCCTCGATGAGCAGTTCTTC. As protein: CASSYTQGLDEQFF.